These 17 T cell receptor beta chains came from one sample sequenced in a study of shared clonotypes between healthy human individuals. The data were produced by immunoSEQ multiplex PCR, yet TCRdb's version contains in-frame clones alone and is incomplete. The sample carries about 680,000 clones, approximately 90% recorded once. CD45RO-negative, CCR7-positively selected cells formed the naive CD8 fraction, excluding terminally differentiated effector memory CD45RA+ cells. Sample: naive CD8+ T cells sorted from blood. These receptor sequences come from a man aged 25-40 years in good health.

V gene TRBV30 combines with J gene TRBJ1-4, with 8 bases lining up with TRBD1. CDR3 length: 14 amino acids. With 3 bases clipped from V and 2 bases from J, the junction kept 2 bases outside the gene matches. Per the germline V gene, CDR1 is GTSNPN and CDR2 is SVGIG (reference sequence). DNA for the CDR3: TGTGCCTGGAGCCAGGGGGCTACTAATGAAAAACTGTTTTTT. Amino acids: CAWSQGATNEKLFF.

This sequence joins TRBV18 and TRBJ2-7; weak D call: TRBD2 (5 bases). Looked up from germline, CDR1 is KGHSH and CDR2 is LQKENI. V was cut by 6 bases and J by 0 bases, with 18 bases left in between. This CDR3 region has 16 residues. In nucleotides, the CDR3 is TGTGCCAGCTCCCGTCTATCGGGATTTTACTCCTACGAGCAGTACTTC. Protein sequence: CASSRLSGFYSYEQYF.

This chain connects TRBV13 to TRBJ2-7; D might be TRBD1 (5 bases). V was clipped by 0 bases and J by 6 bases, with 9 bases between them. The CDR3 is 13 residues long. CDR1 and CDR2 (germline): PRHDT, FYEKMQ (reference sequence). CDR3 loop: CASSLGLGAEQYF. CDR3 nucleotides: TGTGCCAGCAGCTTAGGGCTAGGGGCCGAGCAGTACTTC.

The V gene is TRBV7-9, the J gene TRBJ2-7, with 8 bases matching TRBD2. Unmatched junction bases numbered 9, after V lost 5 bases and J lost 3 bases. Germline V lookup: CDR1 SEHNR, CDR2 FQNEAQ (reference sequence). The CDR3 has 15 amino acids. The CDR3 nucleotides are TGTGCCAGCAGCCTTTTTCTACGGGAGGGCTACGAGCAGTACTTC. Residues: CASSLFLREGYEQYF.

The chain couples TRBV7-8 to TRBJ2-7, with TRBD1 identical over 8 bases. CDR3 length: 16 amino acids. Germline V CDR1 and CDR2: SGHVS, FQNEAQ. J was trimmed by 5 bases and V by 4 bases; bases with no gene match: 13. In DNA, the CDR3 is TGTGCCAGCAGCTCGTACCCGGACAGGGAAAGCAACGAGCAGTACTTC. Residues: CASSSYPDRESNEQYF. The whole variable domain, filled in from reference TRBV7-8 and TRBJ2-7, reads GAGVSQSPRYKVAKRGQDVALRCDPISGHVSLFWYQQALGQGPEFLTYFQNEAQLDKSGLPSDRFFAERPEGSVSTLKIQRTQQEDSAVYLCASSSYPDRESNEQYFGPGTRLTVT.

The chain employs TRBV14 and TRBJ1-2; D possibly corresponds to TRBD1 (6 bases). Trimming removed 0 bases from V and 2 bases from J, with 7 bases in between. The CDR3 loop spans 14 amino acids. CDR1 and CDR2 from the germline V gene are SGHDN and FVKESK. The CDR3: CASSQDTGNYGYTF. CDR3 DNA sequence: TGTGCCAGCAGCCAAGATACAGGGAACTATGGCTACACCTTC. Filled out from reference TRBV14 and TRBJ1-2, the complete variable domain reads EAGVTQFPSHSVIEKGQTVTLRCDPISGHDNLYWYRRVMGKEIKFLLHFVKESKQDESGMPNNRFLAERTGGTYSTLKVQPAELEDSGVYFCASSQDTGNYGYTFGSGTRLTVV.

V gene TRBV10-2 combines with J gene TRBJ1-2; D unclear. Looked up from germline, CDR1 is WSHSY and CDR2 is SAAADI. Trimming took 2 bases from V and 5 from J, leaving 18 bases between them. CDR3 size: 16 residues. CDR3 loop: CASSELSLPPAYGYTF. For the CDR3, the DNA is TGCGCCAGCAGTGAGCTCTCCCTTCCTCCGGCTTATGGCTACACCTTC.

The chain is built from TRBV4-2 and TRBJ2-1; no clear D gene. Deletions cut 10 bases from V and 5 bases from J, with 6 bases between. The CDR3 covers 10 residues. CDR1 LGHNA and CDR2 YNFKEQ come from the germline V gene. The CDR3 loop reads CAIGDNEQFF. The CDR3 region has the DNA TGTGCCATCGGAGACAATGAGCAGTTCTTC.

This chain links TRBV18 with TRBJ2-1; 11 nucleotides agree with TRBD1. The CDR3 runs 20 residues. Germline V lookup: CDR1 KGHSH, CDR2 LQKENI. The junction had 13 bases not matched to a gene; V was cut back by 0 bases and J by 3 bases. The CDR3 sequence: CASSPPSLDRGQHFYNEQFF. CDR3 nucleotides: TGTGCCAGCTCACCACCTTCTTTGGACAGGGGGCAACATTTCTACAATGAGCAGTTCTTC.

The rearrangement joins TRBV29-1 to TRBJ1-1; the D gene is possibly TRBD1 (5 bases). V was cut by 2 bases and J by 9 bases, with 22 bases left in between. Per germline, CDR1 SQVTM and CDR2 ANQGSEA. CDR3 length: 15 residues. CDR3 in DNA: TGCAGCGTTGAAAATCGGGCATGGGGCGGTCCAAAAGCTTTCTTT. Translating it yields CSVENRAWGGPKAFF.

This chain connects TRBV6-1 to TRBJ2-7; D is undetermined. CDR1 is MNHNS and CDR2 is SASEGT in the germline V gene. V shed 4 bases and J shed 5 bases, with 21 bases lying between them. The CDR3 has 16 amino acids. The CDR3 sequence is CASSARLETAVNEQYF. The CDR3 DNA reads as TGTGCCAGCAGTGCCCGCCTGGAAACGGCGGTCAACGAGCAGTACTTC.

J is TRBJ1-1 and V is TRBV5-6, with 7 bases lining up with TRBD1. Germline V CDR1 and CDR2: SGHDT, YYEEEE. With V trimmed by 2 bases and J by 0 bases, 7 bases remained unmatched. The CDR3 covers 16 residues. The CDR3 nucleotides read TGTGCCAGCAGCTTAGACAGGGTAGGGATGAACACTGAAGCTTTCTTT. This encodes CASSLDRVGMNTEAFF. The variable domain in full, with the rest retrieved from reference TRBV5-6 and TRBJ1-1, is DAGVTQSPTHLIKTRGQQVTLRCSPKSGHDTVSWYQQALGQGPQFIFQYYEEEERQRGNFPDRFSGHQFPNYSSELNVNALLLGDSALYLCASSLDRVGMNTEAFFGQGTRLTVV.

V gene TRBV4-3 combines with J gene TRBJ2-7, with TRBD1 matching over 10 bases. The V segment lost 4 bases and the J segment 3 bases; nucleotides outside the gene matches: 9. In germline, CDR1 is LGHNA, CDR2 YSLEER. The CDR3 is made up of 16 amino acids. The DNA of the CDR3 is TGCGCCAGCAGCCTCCTCCGGGACAGGGGTAGCTACGAGCAGTACTTC. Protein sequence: CASSLLRDRGSYEQYF.

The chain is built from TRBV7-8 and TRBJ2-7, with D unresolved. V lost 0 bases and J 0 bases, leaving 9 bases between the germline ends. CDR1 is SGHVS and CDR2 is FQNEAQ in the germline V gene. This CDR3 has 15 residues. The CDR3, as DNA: TGTGCCAGCAGCTTAGCGGCCATCAGCTCCTACGAGCAGTACTTC. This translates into CASSLAAISSYEQYF.

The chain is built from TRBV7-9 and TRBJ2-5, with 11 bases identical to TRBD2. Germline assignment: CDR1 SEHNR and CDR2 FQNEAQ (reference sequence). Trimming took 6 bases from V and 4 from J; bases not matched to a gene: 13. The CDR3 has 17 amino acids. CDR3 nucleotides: TGTGCCAGCAGAGCGACTAGCGGGGCTCCAACGGGAGAGACCCAGTACTTC. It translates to CASRATSGAPTGETQYF. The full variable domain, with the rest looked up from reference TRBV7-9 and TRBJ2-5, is DTGVSQNPRHKITKRGQNVTFRCDPISEHNRLYWYRQTLGQGPEFLTYFQNEAQLEKSRLLSDRFSAERPKGSFSTLEIQRTEQGDSAMYLCASRATSGAPTGETQYFGPGTRLLVL.

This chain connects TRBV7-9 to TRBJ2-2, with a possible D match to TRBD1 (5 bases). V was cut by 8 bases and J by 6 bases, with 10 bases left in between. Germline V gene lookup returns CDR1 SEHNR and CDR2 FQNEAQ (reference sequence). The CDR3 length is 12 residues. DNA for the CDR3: TGTGCCAGCTCTCAGGGATCCGGGGAGCTGTTTTTT. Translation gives CASSQGSGELFF.

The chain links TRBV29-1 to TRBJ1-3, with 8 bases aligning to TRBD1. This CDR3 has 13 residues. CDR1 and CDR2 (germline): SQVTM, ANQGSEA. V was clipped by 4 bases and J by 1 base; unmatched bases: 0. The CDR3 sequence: CSVGQGSGNTIYF. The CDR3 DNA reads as TGCAGCGTTGGACAGGGGTCTGGAAACACCATATATTTT.